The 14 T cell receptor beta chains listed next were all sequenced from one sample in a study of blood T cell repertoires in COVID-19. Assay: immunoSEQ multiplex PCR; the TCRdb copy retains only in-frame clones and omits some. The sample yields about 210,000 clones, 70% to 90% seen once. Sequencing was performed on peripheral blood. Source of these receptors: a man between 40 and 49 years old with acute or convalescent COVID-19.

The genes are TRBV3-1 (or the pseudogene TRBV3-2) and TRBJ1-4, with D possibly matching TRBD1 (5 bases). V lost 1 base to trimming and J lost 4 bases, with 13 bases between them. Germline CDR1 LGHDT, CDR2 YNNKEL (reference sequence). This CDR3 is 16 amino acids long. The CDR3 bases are TGTGCCAGCAGCCAAGTAGCTGGGGGGGGTAATGAAAAACTGTTTTTT. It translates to CASSQVAGGGNEKLFF.

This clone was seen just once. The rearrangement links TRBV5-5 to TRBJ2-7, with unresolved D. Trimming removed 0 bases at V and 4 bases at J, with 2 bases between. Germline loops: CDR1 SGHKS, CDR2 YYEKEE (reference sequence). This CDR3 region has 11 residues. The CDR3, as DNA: TGTGCCAGCAGCTTGGTATACGAGCAGTACTTC. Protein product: CASSLVYEQYF.

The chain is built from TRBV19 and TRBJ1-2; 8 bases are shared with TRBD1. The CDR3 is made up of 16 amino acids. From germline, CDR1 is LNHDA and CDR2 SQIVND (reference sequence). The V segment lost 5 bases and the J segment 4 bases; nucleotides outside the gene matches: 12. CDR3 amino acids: CASSGVGQDPFYGYTF. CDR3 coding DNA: TGTGCCAGTAGTGGTGTGGGACAGGACCCTTTCTATGGCTACACCTTC.

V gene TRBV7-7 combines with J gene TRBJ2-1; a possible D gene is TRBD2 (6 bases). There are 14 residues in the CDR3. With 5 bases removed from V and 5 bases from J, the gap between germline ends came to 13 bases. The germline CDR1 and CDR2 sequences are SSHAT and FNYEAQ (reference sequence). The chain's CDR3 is CASSHGTGDNEQFF. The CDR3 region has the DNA TGTGCCAGCAGCCACGGGACTGGGGACAATGAGCAGTTCTTC. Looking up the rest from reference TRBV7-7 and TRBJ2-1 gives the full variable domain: GAGVSQSPRYKVTKRGQDVTLRCDPISSHATLYWYQQALGQGPEFLTYFNYEAQPDKSGLPSDRFSAERPEGSISTLTIQRTEQRDSAMYRCASSHGTGDNEQFFGPGTRLTVL.

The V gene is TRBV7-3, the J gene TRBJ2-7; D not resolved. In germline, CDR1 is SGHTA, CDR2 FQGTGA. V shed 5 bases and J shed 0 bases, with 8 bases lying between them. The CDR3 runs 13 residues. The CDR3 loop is CASSPSISYEQYF. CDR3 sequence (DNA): TGTGCCAGCAGCCCCTCTATCTCCTACGAGCAGTACTTC.

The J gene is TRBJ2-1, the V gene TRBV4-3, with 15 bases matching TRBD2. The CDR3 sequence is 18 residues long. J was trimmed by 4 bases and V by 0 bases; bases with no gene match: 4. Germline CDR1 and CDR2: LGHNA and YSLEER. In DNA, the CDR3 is TGCGCCAGCAGCCAAGATAGTGGGACTAGCGGGAGGTACAATGAGCAGTTCTTC. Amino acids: CASSQDSGTSGRYNEQFF.

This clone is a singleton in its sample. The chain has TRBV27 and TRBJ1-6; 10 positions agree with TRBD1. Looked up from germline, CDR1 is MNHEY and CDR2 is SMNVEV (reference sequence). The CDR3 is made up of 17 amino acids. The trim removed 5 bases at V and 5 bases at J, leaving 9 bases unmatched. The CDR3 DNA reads TGTGCCAGCAGTCGTGGGACAGGGGTAGAGAATAATTCACCCCTCCACTTT. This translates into CASSRGTGVENNSPLHF.

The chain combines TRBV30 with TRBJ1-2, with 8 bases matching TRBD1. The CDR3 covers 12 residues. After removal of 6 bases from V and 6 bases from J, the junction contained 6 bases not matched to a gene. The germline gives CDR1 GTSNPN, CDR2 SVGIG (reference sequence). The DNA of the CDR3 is TGTGCCTGCGAGCCGGGACAGGATGGCTACACCTTC. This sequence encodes CACEPGQDGYTF.

This CDR3 reads CAWLLMGQEQFF. The DNA for the CDR3 is TGTGCCTGGTTACTCATGGGACAAGAGCAGTTCTTC. This rearrangement joins TRBV30 to TRBJ2-1; D is possibly TRBD1 (6 bases). Germline V gene data show CDR1 as GTSNPN and CDR2 as SVGIG (reference sequence). V dropped 5 bases and J dropped 10 bases, with 15 bases sitting between them. The CDR3 has 12 residues.

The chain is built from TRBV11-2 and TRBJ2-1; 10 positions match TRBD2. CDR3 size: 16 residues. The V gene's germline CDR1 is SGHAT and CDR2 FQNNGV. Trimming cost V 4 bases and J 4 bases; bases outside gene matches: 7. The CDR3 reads CASSSLASGSYNEQFF. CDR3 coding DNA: TGTGCCAGCAGCTCGCTGGCTAGCGGGAGTTACAATGAGCAGTTCTTC.

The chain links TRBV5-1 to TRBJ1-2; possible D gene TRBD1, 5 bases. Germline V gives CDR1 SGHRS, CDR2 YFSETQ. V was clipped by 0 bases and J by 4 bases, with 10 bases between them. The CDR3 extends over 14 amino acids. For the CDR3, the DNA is TGCGCCAGCAGCTTGGTGGGGGGTACCTATGGCTACACCTTC. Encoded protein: CASSLVGGTYGYTF.

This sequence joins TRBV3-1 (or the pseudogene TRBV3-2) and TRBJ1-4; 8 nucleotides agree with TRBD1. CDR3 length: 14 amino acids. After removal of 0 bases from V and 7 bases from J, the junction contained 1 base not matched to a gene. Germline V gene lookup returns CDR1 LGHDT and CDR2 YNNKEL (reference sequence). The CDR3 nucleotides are TGTGCCAGCAGCCAAGATACAGGGGGTGAAAAACTGTTTTTT. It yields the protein CASSQDTGGEKLFF.

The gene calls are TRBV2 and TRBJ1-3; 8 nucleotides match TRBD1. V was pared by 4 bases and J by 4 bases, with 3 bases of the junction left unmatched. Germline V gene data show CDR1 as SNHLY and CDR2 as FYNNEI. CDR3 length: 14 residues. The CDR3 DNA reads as TGTGCCAGCAGTGGGACAGGGAACGGAAACACCATATATTTT. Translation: CASSGTGNGNTIYF.

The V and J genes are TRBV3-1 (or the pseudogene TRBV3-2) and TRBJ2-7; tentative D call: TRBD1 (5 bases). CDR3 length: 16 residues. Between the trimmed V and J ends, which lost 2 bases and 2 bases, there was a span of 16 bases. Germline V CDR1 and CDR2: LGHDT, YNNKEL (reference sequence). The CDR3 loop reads CASSQYRGAKAYEQYF. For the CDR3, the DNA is TGTGCCAGCAGCCAATATAGGGGTGCTAAAGCCTACGAGCAGTACTTC.